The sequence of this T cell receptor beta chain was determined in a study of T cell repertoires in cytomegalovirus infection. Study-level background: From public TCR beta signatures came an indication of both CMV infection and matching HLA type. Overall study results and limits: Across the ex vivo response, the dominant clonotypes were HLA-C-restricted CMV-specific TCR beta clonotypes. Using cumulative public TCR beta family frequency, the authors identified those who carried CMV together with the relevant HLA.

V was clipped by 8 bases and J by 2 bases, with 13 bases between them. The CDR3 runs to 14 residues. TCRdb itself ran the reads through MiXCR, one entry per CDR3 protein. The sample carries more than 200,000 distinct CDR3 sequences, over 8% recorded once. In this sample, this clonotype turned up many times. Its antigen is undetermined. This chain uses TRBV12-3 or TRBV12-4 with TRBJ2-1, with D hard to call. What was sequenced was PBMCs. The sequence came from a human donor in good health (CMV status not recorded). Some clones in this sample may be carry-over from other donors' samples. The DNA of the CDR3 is TGTGCCAGCGGGGTTTCCCTAACCTACAATGAGCAGTTCTTC. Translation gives CASGVSLTYNEQFF.